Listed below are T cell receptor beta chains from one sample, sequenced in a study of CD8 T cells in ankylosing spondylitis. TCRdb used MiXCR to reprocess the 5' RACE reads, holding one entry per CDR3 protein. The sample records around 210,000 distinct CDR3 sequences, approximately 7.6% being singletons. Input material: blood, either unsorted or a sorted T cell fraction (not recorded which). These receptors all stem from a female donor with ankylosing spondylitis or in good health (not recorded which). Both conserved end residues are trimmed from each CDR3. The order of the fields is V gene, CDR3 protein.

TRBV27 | ASSFRDEQF
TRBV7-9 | ASRSPPSRGSTDTQY
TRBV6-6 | ASRQGAYEQY
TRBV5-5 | ASSRGQGILETQY
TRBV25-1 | ASSSGAGEGDTQY
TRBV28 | ASSTPFVPVTYEQY
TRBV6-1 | ASTGRASNNEQF
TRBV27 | ASSLQARSTDTQY
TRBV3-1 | ASRGGPNYGYT
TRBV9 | ASSVLSGRAETQY
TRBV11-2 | ASSLDRETGGYT
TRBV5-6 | ASSSGFGTDTDTQY
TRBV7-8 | ASSLDGVPSSYNEQF
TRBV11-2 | ASSLGPTSNEQF
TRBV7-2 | ASSPAGTSGNIQY
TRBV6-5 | ASREGPNEF
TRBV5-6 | ASSLSVGSYNEQF